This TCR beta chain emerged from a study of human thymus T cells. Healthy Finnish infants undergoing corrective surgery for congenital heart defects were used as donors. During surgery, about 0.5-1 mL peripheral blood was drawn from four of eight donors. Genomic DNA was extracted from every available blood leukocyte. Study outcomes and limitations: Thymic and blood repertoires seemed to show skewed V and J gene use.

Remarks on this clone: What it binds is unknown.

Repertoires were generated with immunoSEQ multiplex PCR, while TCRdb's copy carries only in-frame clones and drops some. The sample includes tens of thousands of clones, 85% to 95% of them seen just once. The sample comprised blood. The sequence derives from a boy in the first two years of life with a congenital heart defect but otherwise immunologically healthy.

In nucleotides, the CDR3 is TGTGCCAGCAGCCCAGGGAGCTATAGCAATCAGCCCCAGCATTTT. Translating it yields CASSPGSYSNQPQHF. J is TRBJ1-5 and V is TRBV11-2; D perhaps matches TRBD1 (5 bases). Trimming cost V 5 bases and J 0 bases, with 11 bases left between them. Germline V lookup: CDR1 SGHAT, CDR2 FQNNGV. The CDR3 is made up of 15 amino acids.